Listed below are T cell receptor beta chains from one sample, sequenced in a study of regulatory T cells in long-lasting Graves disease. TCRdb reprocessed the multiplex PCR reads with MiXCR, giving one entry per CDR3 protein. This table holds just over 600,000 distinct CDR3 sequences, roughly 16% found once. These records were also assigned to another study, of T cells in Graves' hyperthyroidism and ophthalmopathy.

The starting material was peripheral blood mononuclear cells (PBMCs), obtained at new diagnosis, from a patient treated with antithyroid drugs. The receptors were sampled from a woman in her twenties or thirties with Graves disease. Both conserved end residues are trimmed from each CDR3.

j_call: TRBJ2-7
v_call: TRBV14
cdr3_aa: ASSQGGGHDYEQY

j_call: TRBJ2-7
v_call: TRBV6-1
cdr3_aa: ASSTSGSVDYEQY

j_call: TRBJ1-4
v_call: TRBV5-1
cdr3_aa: ASSLAMQGIPNEKLF

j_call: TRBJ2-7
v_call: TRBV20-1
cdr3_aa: SAPMGQPPYEQY

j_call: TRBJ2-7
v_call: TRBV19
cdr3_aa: ASSSGMPPYEQY

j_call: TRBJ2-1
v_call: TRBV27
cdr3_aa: ASSLSVENEQF

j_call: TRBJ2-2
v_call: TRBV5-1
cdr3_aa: ASSGTEGSAGELF

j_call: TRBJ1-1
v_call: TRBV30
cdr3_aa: AWSQTGEAF

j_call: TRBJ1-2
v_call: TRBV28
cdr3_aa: ASTSPPGQGRGGYT

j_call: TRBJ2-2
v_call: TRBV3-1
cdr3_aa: ASSHPGQPNTGELF

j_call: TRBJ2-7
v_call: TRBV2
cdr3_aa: ASSVRPGPYEQY

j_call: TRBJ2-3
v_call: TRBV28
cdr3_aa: ASSLDGFAQY

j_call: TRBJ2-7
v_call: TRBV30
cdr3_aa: AWSGPGQGKYEQY

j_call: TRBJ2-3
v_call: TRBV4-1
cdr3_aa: ASSGPREGTDTQY

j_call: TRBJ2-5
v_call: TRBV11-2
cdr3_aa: ASSLGFGLVEETQY

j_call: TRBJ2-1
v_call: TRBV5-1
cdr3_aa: ASSDQGADEQF

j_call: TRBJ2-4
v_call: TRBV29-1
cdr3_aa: SVGTGILAKNIQY

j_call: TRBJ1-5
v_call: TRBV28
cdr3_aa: ASSLRARQPQH

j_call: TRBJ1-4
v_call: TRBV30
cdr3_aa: AWSRTYATNEKLF

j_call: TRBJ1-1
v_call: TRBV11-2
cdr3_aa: ASSPGTGNTEAF

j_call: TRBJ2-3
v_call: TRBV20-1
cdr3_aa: SARDNLASTDTQY

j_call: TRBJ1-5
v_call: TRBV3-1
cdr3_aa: ASSQGGGTSHQPQH

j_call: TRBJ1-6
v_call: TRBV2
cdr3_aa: ASRTVIGAPLH

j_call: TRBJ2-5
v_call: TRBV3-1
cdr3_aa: ASSQDSGRGGGETQY

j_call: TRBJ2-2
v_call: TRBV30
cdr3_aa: AWSVRDSYTGELF

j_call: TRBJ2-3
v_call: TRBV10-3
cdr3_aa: AIRGEASTDTQY

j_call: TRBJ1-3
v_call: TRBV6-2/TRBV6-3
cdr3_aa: ASSSGRNSGNTIY

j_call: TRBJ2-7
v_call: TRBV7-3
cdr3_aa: ASSSGRLAGGPYEQY

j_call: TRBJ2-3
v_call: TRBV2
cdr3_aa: ASKEMVLDSDTQY

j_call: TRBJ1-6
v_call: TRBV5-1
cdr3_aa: ASSLDAVNNSPLH

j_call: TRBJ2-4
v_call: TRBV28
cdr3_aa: ASNPTGARGKNIQY

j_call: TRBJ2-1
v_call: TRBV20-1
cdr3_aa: SAPTGPTNEQF

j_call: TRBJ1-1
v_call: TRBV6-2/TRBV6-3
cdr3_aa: ASSYSGHAEAF

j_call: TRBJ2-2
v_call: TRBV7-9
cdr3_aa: ASSPLGGGLLAGELF

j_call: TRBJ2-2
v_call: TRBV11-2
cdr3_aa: ASRSTGRLGNTGELF

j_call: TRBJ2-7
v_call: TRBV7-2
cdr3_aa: ASSLFGGISYEQY

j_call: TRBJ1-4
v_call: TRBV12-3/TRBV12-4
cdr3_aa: ASSAGLGKLF

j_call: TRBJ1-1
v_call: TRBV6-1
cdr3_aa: ASRQGGFNTEAF

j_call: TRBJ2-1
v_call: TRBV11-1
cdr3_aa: ASSFTAFRTGGVNEQF

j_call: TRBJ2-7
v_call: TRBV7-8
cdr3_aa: ASSLGARGYEQY

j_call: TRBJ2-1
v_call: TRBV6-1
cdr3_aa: ASSGQGGEQF

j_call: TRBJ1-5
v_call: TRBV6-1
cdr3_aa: ASRQGGWGAQPQH

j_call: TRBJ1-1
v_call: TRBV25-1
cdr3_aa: ASSEYRTEGTEAF

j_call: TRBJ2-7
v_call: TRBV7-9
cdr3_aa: ASSRPDREAYEQY

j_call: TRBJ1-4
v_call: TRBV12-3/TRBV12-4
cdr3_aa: ASRQGLLANEKLF

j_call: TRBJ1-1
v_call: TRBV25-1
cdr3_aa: ASSETGAETEAF

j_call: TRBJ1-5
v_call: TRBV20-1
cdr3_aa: SATQGTNSNQPQH

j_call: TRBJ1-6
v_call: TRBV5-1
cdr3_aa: ASSERQASRDSPLH

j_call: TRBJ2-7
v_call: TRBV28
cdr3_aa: ASRRAGVSYEQY

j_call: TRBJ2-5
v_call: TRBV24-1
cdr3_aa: ATSDFVAGNQETQY

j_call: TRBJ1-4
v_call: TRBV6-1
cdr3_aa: ASSETAGRREKLF

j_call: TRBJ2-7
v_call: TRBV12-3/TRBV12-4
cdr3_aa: ASSQTGAYEQY

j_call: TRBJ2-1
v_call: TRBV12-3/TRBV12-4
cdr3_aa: ASRPPGLADYNEQF

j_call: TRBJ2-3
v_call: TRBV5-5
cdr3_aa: ASSFTVADTQY

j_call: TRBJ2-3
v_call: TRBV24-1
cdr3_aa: ATSDPGLAGSDTQY

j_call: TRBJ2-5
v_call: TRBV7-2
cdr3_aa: ASSLGSSPTTQY

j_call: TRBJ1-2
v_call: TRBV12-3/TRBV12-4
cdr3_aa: ASSFLQGGYT